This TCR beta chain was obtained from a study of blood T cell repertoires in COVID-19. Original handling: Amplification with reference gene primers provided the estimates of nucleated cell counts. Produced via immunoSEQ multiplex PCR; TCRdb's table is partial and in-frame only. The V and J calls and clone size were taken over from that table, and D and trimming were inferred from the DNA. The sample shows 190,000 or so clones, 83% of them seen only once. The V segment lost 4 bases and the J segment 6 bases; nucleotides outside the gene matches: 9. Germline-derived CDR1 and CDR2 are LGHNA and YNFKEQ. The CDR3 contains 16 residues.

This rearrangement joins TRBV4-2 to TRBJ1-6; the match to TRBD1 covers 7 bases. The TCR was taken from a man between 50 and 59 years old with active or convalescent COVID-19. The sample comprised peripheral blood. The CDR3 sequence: CASSRDPGTANSPLHF. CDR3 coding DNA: TGTGCCAGCAGCCGCGACCCCGGGACAGCTAATTCACCCCTCCACTTT.